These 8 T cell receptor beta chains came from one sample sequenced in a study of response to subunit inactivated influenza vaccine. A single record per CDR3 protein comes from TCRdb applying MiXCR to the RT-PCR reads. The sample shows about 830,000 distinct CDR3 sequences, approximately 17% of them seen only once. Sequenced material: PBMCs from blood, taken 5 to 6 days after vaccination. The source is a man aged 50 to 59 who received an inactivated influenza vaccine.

CDR3 protein: CAWTGQGSPLHF. CDR3 nucleotides: TGTGCCTGGACAGGGCAGGGCTCACCCCTCCACTTT. The chain recombines TRBV30 with TRBJ1-6, with a possible D match to TRBD1 (5 bases). The germline V gene encodes CDR1 GTSNPN and CDR2 SVGIG (reference sequence). V lost 4 bases, J lost 10 bases, and 11 bases lay in between. The CDR3 is 12 amino acids.

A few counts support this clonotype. The CDR3 protein is CSTIQALAKNIQYF. The DNA of the CDR3 is TGCAGCACCATACAGGCGCTAGCCAAAAACATTCAGTACTTC. The chain links TRBV20-1 to TRBJ2-4; D may be TRBD1 (5 bases). Germline CDR1 and CDR2: DFQATT and SNEGSKA (reference sequence). This CDR3 is 14 amino acids long.

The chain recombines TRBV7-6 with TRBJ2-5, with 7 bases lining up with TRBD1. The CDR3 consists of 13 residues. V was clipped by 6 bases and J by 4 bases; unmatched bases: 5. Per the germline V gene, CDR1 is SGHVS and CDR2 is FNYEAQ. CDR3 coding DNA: TGTGCCAGCAGACCCACAGGGGTAGAGACCCAGTACTTC. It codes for CASRPTGVETQYF.

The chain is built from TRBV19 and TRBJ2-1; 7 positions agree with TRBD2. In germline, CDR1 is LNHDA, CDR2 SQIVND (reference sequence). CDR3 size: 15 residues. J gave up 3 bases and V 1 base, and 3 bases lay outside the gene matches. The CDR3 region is CASSIGGSNYNEQFF. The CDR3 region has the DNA TGTGCCAGTAGTATAGGCGGGAGTAACTACAATGAGCAGTTCTTC. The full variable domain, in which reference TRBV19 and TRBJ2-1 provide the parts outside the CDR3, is DGGITQSPKYLFRKEGQNVTLSCEQNLNHDAMYWYRQDPGQGLRLIYYSQIVNDFQKGDIAEGYSVSREKKESFPLTVTSAQKNPTAFYLCASSIGGSNYNEQFFGPGTRLTVL.

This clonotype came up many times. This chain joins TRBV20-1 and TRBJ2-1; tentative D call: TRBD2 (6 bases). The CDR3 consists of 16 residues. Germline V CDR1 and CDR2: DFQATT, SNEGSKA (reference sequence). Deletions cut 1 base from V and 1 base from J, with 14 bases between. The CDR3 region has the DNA TGCAGTGCTAGAGGGGGAAGCGGGTTTTCCTACAATGAGCAGTTCTTC. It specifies CSARGGSGFSYNEQFF.

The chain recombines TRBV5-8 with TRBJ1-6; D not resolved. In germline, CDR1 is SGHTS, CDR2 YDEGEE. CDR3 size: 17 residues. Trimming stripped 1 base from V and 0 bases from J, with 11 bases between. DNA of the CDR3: TGTGCCAGCAGCTTGCTGCCCGGGAGCTCCTATAATTCACCCCTCCACTTT. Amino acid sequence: CASSLLPGSSYNSPLHF.

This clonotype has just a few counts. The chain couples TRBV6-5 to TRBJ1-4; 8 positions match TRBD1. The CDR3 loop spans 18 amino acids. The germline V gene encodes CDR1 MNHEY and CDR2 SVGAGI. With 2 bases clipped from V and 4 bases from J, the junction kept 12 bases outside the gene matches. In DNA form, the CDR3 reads TGTGCCAGCAGTTACACAGGGGGGTGGGATATTATTAATGAAAAACTGTTTTTT. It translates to CASSYTGGWDIINEKLFF.

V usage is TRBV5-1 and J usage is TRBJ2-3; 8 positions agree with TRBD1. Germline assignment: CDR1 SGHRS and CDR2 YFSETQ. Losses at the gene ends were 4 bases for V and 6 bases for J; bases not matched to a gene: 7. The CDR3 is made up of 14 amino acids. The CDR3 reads CASSPESGGDTQYF. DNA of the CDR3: TGCGCCAGCAGCCCCGAATCAGGGGGCGATACGCAGTATTTT.